The clone carrying this T cell receptor (beta chain) was recorded a few times. V lost 3 bases, J lost 10 bases, and 20 bases stayed unmatched. There are 17 residues in the CDR3. CDR1 and CDR2 (germline): DFQATT, SNEGSKA (reference sequence). The entry originates in a study of response to subunit inactivated influenza vaccine. TCRdb processed the RT-PCR reads anew with MiXCR; each CDR3 protein has one entry. Altogether roughly 550,000 distinct CDR3 sequences are present, under 25% being singletons, with the ten largest covering 2.8%. The data were also submitted as part of a second study, on T cells expressing NK-cell markers. That publication notes: For TCR beta, cDNA was produced by 5'RACE template switching with UMIs.

The chain links TRBV20-1 to TRBJ2-1, with 8 bases matching TRBD1. This receptor was identified in a man aged 45-65 years who received an inactivated influenza vaccine. This specimen was CD4+ T cells sorted from PBMCs, taken about 11 days after vaccination. The CDR3 spells CSASRPLGTGITREQFF. CDR3 coding DNA: TGCAGTGCTAGCCGCCCTCTGGGGACAGGTATAACACGCGAGCAGTTCTTC.